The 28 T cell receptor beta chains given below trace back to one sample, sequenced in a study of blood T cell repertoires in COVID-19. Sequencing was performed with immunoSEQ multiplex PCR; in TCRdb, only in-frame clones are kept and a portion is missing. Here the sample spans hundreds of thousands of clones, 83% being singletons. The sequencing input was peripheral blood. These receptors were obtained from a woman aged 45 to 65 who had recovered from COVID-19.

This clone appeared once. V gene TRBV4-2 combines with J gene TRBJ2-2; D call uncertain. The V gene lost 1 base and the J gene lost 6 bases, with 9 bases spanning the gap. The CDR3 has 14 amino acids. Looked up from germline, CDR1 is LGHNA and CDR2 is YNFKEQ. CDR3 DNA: TGTGCCAGCAGCCAAGCAGGCCACTCCGGGGAGCTGTTTTTT. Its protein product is CASSQAGHSGELFF.

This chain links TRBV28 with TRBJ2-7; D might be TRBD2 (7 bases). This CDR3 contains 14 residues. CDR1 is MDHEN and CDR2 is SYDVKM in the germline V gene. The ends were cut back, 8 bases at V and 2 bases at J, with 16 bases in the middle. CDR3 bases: TGTGCCAGCCTGACCGGGGGGCCCCCCTACGAGCAGTACTTC. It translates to CASLTGGPPYEQYF.

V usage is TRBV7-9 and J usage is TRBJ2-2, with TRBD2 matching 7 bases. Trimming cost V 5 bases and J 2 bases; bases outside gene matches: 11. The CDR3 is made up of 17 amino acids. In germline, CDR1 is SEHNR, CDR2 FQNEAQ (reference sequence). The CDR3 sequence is CASSPSGAVRNTGELFF. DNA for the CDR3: TGTGCCAGCAGCCCTAGCGGAGCGGTTCGTAACACCGGGGAGCTGTTTTTT.

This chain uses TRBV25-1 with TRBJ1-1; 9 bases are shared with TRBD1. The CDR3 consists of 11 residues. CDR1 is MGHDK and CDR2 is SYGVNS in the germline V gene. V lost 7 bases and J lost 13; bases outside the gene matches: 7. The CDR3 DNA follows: TGTGCCAGCACGGGGGACAGGGCGTTTTTCTTT. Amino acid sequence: CASTGDRAFFF. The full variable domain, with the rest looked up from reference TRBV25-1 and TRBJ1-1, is EADIYQTPRYLVIGTGKKITLECSQTMGHDKMYWYQQDPGMELHLIHYSYGVNSTEKGDLSSESTVSRIRTEHFPLTLESARPSHTSQYLCASTGDRAFFFGQGTRLTVV.

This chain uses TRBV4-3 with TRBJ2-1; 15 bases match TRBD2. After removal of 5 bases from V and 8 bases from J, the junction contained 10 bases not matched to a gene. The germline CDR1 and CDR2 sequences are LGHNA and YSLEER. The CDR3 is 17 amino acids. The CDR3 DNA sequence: TGCGCCAGCAGCGCACATCCGGGACTAGCGGGAGGTGATGAGCAGTTCTTC. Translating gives CASSAHPGLAGGDEQFF.

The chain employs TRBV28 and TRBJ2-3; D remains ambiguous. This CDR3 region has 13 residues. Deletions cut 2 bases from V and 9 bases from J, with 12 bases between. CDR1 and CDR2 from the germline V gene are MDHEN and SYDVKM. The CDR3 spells CASSLSYPVTQYF. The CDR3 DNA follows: TGTGCCAGCAGTTTAAGTTATCCGGTAACGCAGTATTTT. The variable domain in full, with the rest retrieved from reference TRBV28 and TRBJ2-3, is DVKVTQSSRYLVKRTGEKVFLECVQDMDHENMFWYRQDPGLGLRLIYFSYDVKMKEKGDIPEGYSVSREKKERFSLILESASTNQTSMYLCASSLSYPVTQYFGPGTRLTVL.

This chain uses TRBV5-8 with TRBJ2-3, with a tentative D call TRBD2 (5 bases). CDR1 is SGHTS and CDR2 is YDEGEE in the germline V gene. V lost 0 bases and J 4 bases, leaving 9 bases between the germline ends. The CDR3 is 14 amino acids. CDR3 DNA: TGTGCCAGCAGCTTGGGAGGGCTCGCAGATACGCAGTATTTT. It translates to CASSLGGLADTQYF.

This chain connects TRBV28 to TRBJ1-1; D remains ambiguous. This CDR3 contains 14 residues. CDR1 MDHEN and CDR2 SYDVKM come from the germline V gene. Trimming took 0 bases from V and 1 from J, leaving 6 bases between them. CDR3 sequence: CASSLWTPNTEAFF. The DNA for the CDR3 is TGTGCCAGCAGTTTATGGACTCCGAACACTGAAGCTTTCTTT.

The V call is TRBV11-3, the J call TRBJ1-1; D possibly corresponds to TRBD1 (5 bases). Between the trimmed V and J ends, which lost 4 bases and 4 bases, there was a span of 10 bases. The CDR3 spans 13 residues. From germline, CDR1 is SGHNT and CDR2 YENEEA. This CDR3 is CASSSGLRTEAFF. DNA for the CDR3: TGTGCCAGCAGCTCAGGGCTGCGCACTGAAGCTTTCTTT.

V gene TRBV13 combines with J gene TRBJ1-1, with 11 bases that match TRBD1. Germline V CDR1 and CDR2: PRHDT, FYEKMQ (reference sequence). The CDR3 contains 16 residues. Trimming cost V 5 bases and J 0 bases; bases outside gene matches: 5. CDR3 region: CASSHGQGALNTEAFF. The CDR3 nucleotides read TGTGCCAGCAGCCACGGACAGGGGGCCTTGAACACTGAAGCTTTCTTT. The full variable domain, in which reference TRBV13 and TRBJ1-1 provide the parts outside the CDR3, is AAGVIQSPRHLIKEKRETATLKCYPIPRHDTVYWYQQGPGQDPQFLISFYEKMQSDKGSIPDRFSAQQFSDYHSELNMSSLELGDSALYFCASSHGQGALNTEAFFGQGTRLTVV.

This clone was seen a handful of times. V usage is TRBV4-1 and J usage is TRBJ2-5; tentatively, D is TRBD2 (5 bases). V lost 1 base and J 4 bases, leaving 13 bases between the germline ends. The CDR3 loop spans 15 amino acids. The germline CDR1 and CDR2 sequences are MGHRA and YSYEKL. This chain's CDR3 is CASSQVATGRETQYF. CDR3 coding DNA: TGCGCCAGCAGCCAAGTGGCGACGGGGAGAGAGACCCAGTACTTC.

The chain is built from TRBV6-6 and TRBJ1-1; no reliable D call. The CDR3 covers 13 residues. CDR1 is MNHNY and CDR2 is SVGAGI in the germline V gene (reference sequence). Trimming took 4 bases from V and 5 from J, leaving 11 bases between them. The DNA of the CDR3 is TGTGCCAGCAGTTCGGGCGCGGGGACTGAAGCTTTCTTT. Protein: CASSSGAGTEAFF.

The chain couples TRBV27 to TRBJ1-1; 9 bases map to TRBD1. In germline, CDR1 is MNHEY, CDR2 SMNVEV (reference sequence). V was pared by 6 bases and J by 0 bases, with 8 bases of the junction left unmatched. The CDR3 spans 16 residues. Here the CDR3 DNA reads TGTGCCAGCAGCTTCGACAGGGGGATTATGAACACTGAAGCTTTCTTT. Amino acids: CASSFDRGIMNTEAFF.

CDR3 amino acids: CASSSWRGGQDEQFF. The CDR3 coding sequence is TGTGCCAGCAGTTCGTGGCGGGGGGGCCAGGATGAGCAGTTCTTC. The chain joins TRBV6-5 to TRBJ2-1; 9 bases line up with TRBD2. CDR1 and CDR2 (germline): MNHEY, SVGAGI. V lost 4 bases and J lost 8; bases outside the gene matches: 9. The CDR3 runs to 15 residues.

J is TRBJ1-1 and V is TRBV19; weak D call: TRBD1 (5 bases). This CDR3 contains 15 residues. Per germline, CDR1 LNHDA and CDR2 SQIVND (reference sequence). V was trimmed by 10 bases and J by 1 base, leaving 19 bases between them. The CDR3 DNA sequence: TGTGCCACCACGGCAACTCCCACAGGGAACACTGAAGCTTTCTTT. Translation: CATTATPTGNTEAFF.

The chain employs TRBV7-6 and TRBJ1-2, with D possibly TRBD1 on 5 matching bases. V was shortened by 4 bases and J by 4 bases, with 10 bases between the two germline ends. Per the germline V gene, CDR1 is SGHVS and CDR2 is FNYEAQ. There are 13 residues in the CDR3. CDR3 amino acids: CASSSWGGYGYTF. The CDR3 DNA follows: TGTGCCAGCAGCTCCTGGGGGGGCTATGGCTACACCTTC.

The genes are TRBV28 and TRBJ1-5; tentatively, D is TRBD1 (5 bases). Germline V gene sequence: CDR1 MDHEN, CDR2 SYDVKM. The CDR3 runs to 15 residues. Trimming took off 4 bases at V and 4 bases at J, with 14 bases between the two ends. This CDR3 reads CASSSSARGNQPQHF. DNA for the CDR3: TGTGCCAGCAGTTCCTCCGCCCGGGGGAATCAGCCCCAGCATTTT.

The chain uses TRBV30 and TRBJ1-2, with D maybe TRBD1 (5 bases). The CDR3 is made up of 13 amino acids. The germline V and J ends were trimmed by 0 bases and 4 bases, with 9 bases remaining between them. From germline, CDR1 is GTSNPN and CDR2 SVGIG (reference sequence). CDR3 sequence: CAWSVAGIYGYTF. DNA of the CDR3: TGTGCCTGGAGTGTTGCAGGGATCTATGGCTACACCTTC.

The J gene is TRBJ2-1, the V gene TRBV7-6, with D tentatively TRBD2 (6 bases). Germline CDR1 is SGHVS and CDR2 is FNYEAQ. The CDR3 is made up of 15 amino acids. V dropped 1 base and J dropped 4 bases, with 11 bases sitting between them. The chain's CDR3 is CASSLDGSAYNEQFF. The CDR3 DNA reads TGTGCCAGCAGCTTAGACGGGAGTGCGTACAATGAGCAGTTCTTC.

The CDR3 bases are TGTGCCAGCAGCATAACAGGGTTCACTGAAGCTTTCTTT. As protein: CASSITGFTEAFF. The V and J genes are TRBV11-3 and TRBJ1-1, with a possible D match to TRBD1 (6 bases). Per germline, CDR1 SGHNT and CDR2 YENEEA. The CDR3 loop spans 13 amino acids. Trimming shortened V by 5 bases and J by 4 bases, and 11 bases separated the two germline ends.

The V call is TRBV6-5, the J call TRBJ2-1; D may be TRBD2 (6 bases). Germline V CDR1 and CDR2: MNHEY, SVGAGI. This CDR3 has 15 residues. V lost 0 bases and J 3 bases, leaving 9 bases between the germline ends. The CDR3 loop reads CASSYSMGGYNEQFF. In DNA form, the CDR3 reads TGTGCCAGCAGTTACTCGATGGGGGGCTACAATGAGCAGTTCTTC.

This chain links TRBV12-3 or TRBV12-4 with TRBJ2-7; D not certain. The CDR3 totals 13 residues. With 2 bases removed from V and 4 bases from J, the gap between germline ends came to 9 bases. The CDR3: CASSLSPAYEQYF. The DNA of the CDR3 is TGTGCCAGCAGTTTATCGCCCGCGTACGAGCAGTACTTC.

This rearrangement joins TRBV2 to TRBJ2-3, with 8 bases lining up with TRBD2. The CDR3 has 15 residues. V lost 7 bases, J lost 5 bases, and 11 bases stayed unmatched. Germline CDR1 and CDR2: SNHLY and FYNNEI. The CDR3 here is CASNAGGWSLDTQYF. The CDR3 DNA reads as TGTGCCAGCAATGCGGGGGGATGGTCCCTAGATACGCAGTATTTT.

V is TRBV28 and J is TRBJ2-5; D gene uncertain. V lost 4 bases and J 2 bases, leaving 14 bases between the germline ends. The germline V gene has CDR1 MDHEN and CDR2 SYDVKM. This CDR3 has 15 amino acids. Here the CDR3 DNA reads TGTGCCAGCAGTTCTCTAATGGCCGGGCAAGAGACCCAGTACTTC. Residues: CASSSLMAGQETQYF. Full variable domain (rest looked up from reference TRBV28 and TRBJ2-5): DVKVTQSSRYLVKRTGEKVFLECVQDMDHENMFWYRQDPGLGLRLIYFSYDVKMKEKGDIPEGYSVSREKKERFSLILESASTNQTSMYLCASSSLMAGQETQYFGPGTRLLVL.

Here the CDR3 reads CASSPNEGQGAGEAFF. For the CDR3, the DNA is TGTGCCAGCTCACCTAACGAAGGACAGGGGGCTGGTGAAGCTTTCTTT. The rearrangement links TRBV18 to TRBJ1-1; 11 positions agree with TRBD1. The CDR3 is 16 amino acids. Trimming at V came to 3 bases and at J to 7 bases, leaving 10 bases not matched to a gene. Germline CDR1 KGHSH, CDR2 LQKENI.

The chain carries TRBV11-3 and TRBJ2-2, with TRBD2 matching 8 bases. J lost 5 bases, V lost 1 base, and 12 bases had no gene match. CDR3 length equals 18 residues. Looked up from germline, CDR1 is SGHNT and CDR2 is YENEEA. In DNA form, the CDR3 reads TGTGCCAGCAGCTTAGCTGGGGGCGGGGGGTCGCGGACCGGGGAGCTGTTTTTT. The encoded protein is CASSLAGGGGSRTGELFF.

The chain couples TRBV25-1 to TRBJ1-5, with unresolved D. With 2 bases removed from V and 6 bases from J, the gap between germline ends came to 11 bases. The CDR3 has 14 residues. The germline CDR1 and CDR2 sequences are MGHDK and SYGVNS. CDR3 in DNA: TGTGCCAGCAGTGAAAGAGGTACCAGTCAGCCCCAGCATTTT. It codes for CASSERGTSQPQHF.

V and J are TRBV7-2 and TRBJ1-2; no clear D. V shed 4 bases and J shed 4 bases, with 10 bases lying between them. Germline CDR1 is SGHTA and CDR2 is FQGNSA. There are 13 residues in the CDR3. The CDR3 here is CASSSKPPYGYTF. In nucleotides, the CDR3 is TGTGCCAGCAGCTCGAAGCCCCCCTATGGCTACACCTTC.